This T cell receptor beta chain was captured in a study of cytomegalovirus exposure and HLA in healthy donors. Study overall: Per a later analysis, the 666 first-cohort and some 110 validation repertoires shared one platform.

Overall study results and limits: Reportedly, cytomegalovirus status was diagnosed with high sensitivity and specificity. Most sequenced TCRs were rare (though some public TCRs occurred in many donors). According to the study, about 180 TCR beta chains were cytomegalovirus-associated.

On this clone itself: No antigen is known for it.

Assay: immunoSEQ multiplex PCR; the TCRdb copy retains only in-frame clones and omits some. The sample yields about 250,000 clones, approximately 84% seen once. V lost 3 bases, J lost 4 bases, and 13 bases lay in between. The CDR3 has 15 amino acids. Germline V gene data show CDR1 as SGHTA and CDR2 as FQGNSA. The rearrangement links TRBV7-2 to TRBJ2-1, with D perhaps assigned TRBD1 or TRBD2 (5 bases each). The TCR was taken from a young man in good health and CMV-seropositive. Sequencing used PBMCs. CDR3 sequence: CASSFRDDMYNEQFF. CDR3 nucleotide sequence: TGTGCCAGCAGCTTCCGGGACGACATGTACAATGAGCAGTTCTTC.